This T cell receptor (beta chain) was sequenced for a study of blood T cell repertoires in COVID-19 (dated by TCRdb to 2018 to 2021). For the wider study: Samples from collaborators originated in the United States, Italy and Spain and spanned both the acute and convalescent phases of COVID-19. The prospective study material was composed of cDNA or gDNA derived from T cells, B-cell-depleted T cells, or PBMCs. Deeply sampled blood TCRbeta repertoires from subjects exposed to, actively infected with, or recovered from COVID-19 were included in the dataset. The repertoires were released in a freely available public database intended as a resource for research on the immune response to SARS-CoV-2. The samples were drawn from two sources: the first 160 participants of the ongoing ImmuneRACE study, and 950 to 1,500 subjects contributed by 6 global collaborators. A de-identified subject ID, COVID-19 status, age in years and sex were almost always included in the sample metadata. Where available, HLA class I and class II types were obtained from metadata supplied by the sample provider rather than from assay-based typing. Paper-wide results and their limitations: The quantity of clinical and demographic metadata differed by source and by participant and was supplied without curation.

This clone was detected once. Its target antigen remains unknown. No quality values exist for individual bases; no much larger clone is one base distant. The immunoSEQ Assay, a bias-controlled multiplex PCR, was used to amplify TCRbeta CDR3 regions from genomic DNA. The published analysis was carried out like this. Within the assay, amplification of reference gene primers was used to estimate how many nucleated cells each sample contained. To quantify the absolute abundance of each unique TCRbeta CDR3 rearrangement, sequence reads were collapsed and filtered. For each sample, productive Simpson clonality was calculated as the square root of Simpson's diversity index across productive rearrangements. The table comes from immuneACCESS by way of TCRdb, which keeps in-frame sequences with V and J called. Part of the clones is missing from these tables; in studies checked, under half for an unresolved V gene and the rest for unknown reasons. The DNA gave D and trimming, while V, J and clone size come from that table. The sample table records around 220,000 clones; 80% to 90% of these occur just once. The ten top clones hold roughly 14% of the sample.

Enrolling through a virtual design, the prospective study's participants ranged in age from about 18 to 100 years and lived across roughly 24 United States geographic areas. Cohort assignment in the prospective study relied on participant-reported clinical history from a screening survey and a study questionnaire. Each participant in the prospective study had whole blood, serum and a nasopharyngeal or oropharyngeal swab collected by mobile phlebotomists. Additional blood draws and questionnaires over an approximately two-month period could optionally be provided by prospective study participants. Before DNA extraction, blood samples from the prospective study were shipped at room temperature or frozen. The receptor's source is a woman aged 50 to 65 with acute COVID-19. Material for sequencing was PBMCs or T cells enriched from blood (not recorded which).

The CDR3 reads as follows: CASRGMRESSNEQFF. The DNA reads as follows: TGCGCCAGCAGGGGGATGCGGGAGAGTAGCAATGAGCAGTTCTTC. The chain employs TRBV5-1 and TRBJ2-1; 7 central bases correspond to TRBD2. V trim: 5 bases; J trim: 6 bases; unmatched bases: 11. The CDR3 measures 15 amino acids from cysteine to phenylalanine. Left in the record is the CDR3 DNA by itself, 45 bases read in frame from the first base. The germline V gene supplies CDR1 SGHRS and CDR2 YFSETQ.